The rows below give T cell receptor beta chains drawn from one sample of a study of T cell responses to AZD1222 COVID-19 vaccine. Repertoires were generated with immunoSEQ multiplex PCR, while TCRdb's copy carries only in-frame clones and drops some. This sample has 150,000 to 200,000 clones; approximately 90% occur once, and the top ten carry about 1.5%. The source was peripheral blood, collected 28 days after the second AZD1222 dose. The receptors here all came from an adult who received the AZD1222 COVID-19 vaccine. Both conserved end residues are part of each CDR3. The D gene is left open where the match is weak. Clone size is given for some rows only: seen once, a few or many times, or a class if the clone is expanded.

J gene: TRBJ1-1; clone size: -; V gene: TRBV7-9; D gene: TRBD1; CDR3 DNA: TGTGCCGGCACCGAGACAGGGAGTAACACTGAAGCTTTCTTT; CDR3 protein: CAGTETGSNTEAFF
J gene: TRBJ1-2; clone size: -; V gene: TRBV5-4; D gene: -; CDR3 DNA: TGTGCCAGCAGGGGAGCGGGCAGGGGCTATGGCTACACCTTC; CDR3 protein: CASRGAGRGYGYTF
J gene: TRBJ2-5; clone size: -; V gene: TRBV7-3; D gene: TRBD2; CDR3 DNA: TGTGCCAGCAGCCGGACTAGCGGGAGTCAAGAGACCCAGTACTTC; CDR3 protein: CASSRTSGSQETQYF
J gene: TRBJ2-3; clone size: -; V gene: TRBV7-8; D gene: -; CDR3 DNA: TGTGCCAGCAGCTCGGGGCCGGGCCTAAAGCGAGATACGCAGTATTTT; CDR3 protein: CASSSGPGLKRDTQYF
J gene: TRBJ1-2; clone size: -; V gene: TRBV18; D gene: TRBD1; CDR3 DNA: TGTGCCAGCTCACGGGGACAGAGCCTTAACTATGGCTACACCTTC; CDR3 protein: CASSRGQSLNYGYTF
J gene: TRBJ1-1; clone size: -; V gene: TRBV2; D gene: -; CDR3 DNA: TGTGCCAGCAGTGAAGTACGAAGGAATTGGGCTTTCTTT; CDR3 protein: CASSEVRRNWAFF
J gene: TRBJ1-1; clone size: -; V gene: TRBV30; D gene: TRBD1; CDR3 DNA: TGTGCCTGGAGTGTACCCAGGGGGGATGAAGCTTTCTTT; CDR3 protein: CAWSVPRGDEAFF
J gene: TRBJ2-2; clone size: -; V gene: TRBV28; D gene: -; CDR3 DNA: TGTGCCAGCAAACGGGACCAAAGCACCGGGGAGCTGTTTTTT; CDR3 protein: CASKRDQSTGELFF
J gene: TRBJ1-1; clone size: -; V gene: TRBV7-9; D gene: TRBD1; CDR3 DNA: TGTGCCAGCAGTTTGACAGGGGGCGTGCGGAACACTGAAGCTTTCTTT; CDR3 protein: CASSLTGGVRNTEAFF
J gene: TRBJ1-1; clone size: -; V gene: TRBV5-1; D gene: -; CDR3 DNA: TGCGCCAGCAGCTTGAGAAGCCAGGGAGTATTCATGAACACTGAAGCTTTCTTT; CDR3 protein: CASSLRSQGVFMNTEAFF
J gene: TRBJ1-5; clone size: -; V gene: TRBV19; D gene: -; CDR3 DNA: TGTGCCAGTAGCCCCCGCACAGGGCTCTCTCAGCCCCAGCATTTT; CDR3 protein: CASSPRTGLSQPQHF
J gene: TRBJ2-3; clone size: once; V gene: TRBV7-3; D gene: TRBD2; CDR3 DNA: TGTGCCAGCAGCTTGGCGGCTAGCGGGAGTAGTGGCACAGATACGCAGTATTTT; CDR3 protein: CASSLAASGSSGTDTQYF
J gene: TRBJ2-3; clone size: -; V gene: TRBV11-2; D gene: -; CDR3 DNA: TGTGCCAGCAGCTTAGATCCGAGCACAGATACGCAGTATTTT; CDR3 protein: CASSLDPSTDTQYF
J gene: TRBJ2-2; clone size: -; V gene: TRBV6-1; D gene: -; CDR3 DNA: TGTGCCAGCAGTGAAGGGACTGACACCGGGGAGCTGTTTTTT; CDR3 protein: CASSEGTDTGELFF
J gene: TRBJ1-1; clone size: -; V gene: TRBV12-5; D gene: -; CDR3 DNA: TGTGCTAGTGGTTTGGTAAGTGACACTGAAGCTTTCTTT; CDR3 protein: CASGLVSDTEAFF
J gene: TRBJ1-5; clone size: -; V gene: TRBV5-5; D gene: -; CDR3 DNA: TGTGCCAGCAGCTCATCCTACGGGGTTGGGAATCAGCCCCAGCATTTT; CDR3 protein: CASSSSYGVGNQPQHF
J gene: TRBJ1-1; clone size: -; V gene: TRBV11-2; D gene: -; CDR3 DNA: TGTGCCAGCAGCTTAGCTATCTCCGGGACAACATCCACCCCAGCTTTCTTT; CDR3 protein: CASSLAISGTTSTPAFF
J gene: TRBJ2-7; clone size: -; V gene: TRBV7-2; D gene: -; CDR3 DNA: TGTGCCAGCAGCCTTAAAAACTACGAGCAGTACTTC; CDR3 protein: CASSLKNYEQYF
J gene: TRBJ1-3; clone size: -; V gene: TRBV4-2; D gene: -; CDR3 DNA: TGTGCCAGCAGCCAAGATTTGGGGGCTGGAAACACCATATATTTT; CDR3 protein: CASSQDLGAGNTIYF
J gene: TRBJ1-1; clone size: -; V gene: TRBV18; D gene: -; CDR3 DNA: TGTGCCAGCTCATTGGGGATGACTGAAGCTTTCTTT; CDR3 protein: CASSLGMTEAFF
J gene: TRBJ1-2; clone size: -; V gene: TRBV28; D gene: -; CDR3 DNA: TGTGCCAGCAGCCCTGGGGGGGGCGGCAACTATGGCTACACCTTC; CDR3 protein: CASSPGGGGNYGYTF
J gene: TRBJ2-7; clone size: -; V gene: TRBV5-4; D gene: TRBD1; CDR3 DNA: TGTGCCAGCAGCTTGGACAGGGGCTACGAGCAGTACTTC; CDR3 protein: CASSLDRGYEQYF
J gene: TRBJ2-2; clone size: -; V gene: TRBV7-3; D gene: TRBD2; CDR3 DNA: TGTGCCAGCAGCCCAACTAGCGGGAGGGGTGCCGGGGAGCTGTTTTTT; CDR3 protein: CASSPTSGRGAGELFF
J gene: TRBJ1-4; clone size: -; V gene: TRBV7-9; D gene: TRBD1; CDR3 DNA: TGTGCCAGCAGCTTGTCACAGGGGACTAATGAAAAACTGTTTTTT; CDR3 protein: CASSLSQGTNEKLFF
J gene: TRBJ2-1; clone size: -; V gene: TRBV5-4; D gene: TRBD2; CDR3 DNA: TGTGCCAGCAGCTTGGGGGGACTAGCGTGGAATGAGCAGTTCTTC; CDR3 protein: CASSLGGLAWNEQFF
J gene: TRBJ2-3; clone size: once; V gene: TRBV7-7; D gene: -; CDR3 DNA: TGTGCTAGCAGCCCGAGGGGGTTGGGGCCAGATACGCAGTATTTT; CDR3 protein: CASSPRGLGPDTQYF
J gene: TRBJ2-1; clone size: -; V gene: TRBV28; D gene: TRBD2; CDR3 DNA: TGTGCCAGCAGCTCCCCAGGGACTAGCAGCAATGAGCAGTTCTTC; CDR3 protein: CASSSPGTSSNEQFF
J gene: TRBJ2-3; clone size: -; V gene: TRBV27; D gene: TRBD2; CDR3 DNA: TGTGCCAGCAGTTTGGTGCGGGGGACAGATACGCAGTATTTT; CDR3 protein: CASSLVRGTDTQYF
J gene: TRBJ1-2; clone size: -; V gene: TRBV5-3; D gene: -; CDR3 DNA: TGTGCCAGCCGGAGGGACTATGGCTACACCTTC; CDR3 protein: CASRRDYGYTF
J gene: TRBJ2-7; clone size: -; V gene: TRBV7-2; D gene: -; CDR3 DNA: TGTGCCAGCAGCTTTCAAGCAACTAGCCTCTCCTACGAGCAGTACTTC; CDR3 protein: CASSFQATSLSYEQYF
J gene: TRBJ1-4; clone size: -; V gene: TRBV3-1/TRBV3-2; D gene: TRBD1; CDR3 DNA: TGTGCCAGCAGCCAATTTAGGGGGCCTAATGAAAAACTGTTTTTT; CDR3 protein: CASSQFRGPNEKLFF
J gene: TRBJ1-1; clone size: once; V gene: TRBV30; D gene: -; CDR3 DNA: TGTGCCTGGAGCAGGGCTAACACTGAAGCTTTCTTT; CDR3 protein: CAWSRANTEAFF
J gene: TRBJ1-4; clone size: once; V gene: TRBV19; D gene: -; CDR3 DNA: TGTGCCAGTAGTACCCTCGGGGCGGAGGATGAAAAACTGTTTTTT; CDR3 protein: CASSTLGAEDEKLFF
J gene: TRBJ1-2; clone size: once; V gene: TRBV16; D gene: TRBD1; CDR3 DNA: TGTGCCAGCAGTCGATCCGGGACAGGGAACTATGGCTACACCTTC; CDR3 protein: CASSRSGTGNYGYTF
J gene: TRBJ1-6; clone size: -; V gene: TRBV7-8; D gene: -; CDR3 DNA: TGTGCCAGCAGCTTAGCGCGGAAGAGCTCCTATAATTCACCCCTCCACTTT; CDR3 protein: CASSLARKSSYNSPLHF
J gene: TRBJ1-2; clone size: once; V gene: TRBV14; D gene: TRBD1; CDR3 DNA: TGTGCCAGCAGCCGCGGACAGGGAGGCTATGGCTACACCTTC; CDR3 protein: CASSRGQGGYGYTF
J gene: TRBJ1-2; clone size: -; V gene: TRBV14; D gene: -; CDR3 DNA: TGTGCCAGCAGCCAGGGGTATGGCTACACCTTC; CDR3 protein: CASSQGYGYTF
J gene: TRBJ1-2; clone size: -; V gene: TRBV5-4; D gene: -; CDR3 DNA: TGTGCCAGCGGACGCGAAAGAGCTAACTATGGCTACACCTTC; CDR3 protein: CASGRERANYGYTF
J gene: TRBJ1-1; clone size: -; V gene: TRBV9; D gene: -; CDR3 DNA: TGTGCCAGCAGCGTAGGACAGGTGAACACTGAAGCTTTCTTT; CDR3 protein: CASSVGQVNTEAFF